Listed below are T cell receptor beta chains from one sample, sequenced in a study of shared clonotypes between healthy human individuals. Clones were read by immunoSEQ multiplex PCR, and TCRdb kept only the in-frame ones, dropping some. The table lists about 960,000 clones, less than 85% of them singletons. The source material was memory CD4+ T cells sorted from blood. These receptors were collected from a man younger than 35 in good health. CDR3s include the opening cysteine and the closing phenylalanine or tryptophan. D genes are given only for firm matches. Clone sizes are given selectively: once, few, many, or a class where the clone is expanded.

j_call | v_call | clone_size | d_call | cdr3_nt | cdr3_aa
TRBJ1-2 | TRBV7-9 | NA | NA | TGTGCCAGCAGCCAGAGCGCCGCTAACTATGGCTACACCTTC | CASSQSAANYGYTF
TRBJ2-2 | TRBV10-1 | NA | NA | TGCGCCAGCAGTGAGTCTTTTGGGATCGGGGAGCTGTTTTTT | CASSESFGIGELFF
TRBJ1-1 | TRBV6-5 | few | NA | TGTGCCAGCAGTTACCGGAGGGGCGAAGCTTTCTTT | CASSYRRGEAFF
TRBJ2-7 | TRBV10-3 | NA | TRBD2 | TGTGCCACAACTTCGGGGGAGGGGTACTACGAGCAGTACTTC | CATTSGEGYYEQYF
TRBJ2-1 | TRBV30 | NA | NA | TGTGCCTGGAAGAGGGGAACGGGGGTCTCCTACAATGAGCAGTTCTTC | CAWKRGTGVSYNEQFF
TRBJ2-2 | TRBV29-1 | NA | NA | TGCAGCGCCCTAGTAGGGGTATACGCCGGGGAGCTGTTTTTT | CSALVGVYAGELFF
TRBJ1-6 | TRBV7-2 | NA | TRBD1 | TGTGCCAGCACCCCTGGGGGACAGGGTAATTCACCCCTCCACTTT | CASTPGGQGNSPLHF
TRBJ1-1 | TRBV30 | few | NA | TGTGCCTGGAGACGGGACACCTACACTGAAGCTTTCTTT | CAWRRDTYTEAFF
TRBJ1-4 | TRBV27 | NA | NA | TGTGCCAGCAGTTTATCGAGTTCTAATGAAAAACTGTTTTTT | CASSLSSSNEKLFF
TRBJ2-5 | TRBV7-8 | NA | NA | TGTGCCAGCAGCTTAGCAGGCTACCCAGTGGCCCAGTACTTC | CASSLAGYPVAQYF
TRBJ2-7 | TRBV9 | NA | NA | TGTGCCAGCAGCCTCTCTAGCGAGAGCTCCTACGAGCAGTACTTC | CASSLSSESSYEQYF
TRBJ2-2 | TRBV7-3 | NA | NA | TGTGCCAGCAGCCTCGGACACCACCCGTCCGGGGAGCTGTTTTTT | CASSLGHHPSGELFF
TRBJ2-1 | TRBV11-2 | NA | TRBD2 | TGTGCCAGCAGCACCCGACTAGCGGGAAAGGACAATGAGCAGTTCTTC | CASSTRLAGKDNEQFF
TRBJ1-1 | TRBV11-2 | NA | NA | TGTGCCAGCAGCTTTTGGGGTCAGGGTGAAGCTTTCTTT | CASSFWGQGEAFF
TRBJ2-2 | TRBV10-3 | NA | TRBD2 | TGTGCCATCAGTGAACTAGCGGGAGAGACCGGGGAGCTGTTTTTT | CAISELAGETGELFF
TRBJ2-2 | TRBV7-9 | NA | TRBD2 | TGTGCCAGCAGCACTAGCGGGAGAAGCACCGGGGAGCTGTTTTTT | CASSTSGRSTGELFF
TRBJ2-1 | TRBV11-3 | NA | NA | TGTGCCAGCAGCTTAGATCAAGTGACGGACGAGCAGTTCTTC | CASSLDQVTDEQFF
TRBJ1-2 | TRBV7-9 | once | NA | TGTGCCAGCAGCTCCTCAGCACTCTATGGCTACACCTTC | CASSSSALYGYTF
TRBJ2-3 | TRBV19 | NA | TRBD2 | TGTGCCAGTAGCCAACTAGCGGGGGGCTCTATTAGTGGCACAGATACGCAGTATTTT | CASSQLAGGSISGTDTQYF
TRBJ2-7 | TRBV29-1 | NA | TRBD2 | TGCAGCGCATTGGCGGGAGATCGGCAGTACTTC | CSALAGDRQYF
TRBJ1-1 | TRBV6-5 | NA | TRBD1 | TGTGCCAGCAGTACCCGGACAGGGAGGACTGAAGCTTTCTTT | CASSTRTGRTEAFF
TRBJ2-5 | TRBV5-6 | NA | TRBD1 | TGTGCCAGCAGCGCCAGACAGGGGGTAAGGGAGACCCAGTACTTC | CASSARQGVRETQYF
TRBJ2-5 | TRBV30 | NA | NA | TGTGCCTGGAGTCTCGGTCTGATTGAAGAGACCCAGTACTTC | CAWSLGLIEETQYF
TRBJ1-1 | TRBV30 | NA | TRBD1 | TGTGCCTGGAGTGTACGGAGCAGGGGGCAGACTGAAGCTTTCTTT | CAWSVRSRGQTEAFF
TRBJ1-4 | TRBV6-1 | NA | NA | TGTGCCAGCAGTGATTCGCAGGGTCGCGAAAAACTGTTTTTT | CASSDSQGREKLFF
TRBJ2-7 | TRBV11-2 | NA | NA | TGTGCCAGCAGCGGAAGCGGACGGAGTCTCGAGCAGTACTTC | CASSGSGRSLEQYF
TRBJ2-2 | TRBV7-8 | NA | NA | TGTGCCAGCAGCTCATTACAGGGCACCGGGGAGCTGTTTTTT | CASSSLQGTGELFF
TRBJ1-2 | TRBV27 | NA | TRBD1 | TGTGCCAGCAGTTCGACAGGGGGTAGTCGCTATGGCTACACCTTC | CASSSTGGSRYGYTF
TRBJ1-4 | TRBV12-5 | NA | TRBD1 | TGTGCTAGTGGCAAGGGACAGGGGGCTGAAAAACTGTTTTTT | CASGKGQGAEKLFF
TRBJ2-1 | TRBV10-2 | NA | NA | TGCGCCAGCAGTGATAGGGAGCAGTTCTTC | CASSDREQFF
TRBJ2-2 | TRBV2 | NA | TRBD2 | TGTGCCAGCAGGGTCGCGGGGGACACCGGGGAGCTGTTTTTT | CASRVAGDTGELFF
TRBJ2-7 | TRBV19 | NA | NA | TGTGCCAGTAGTTCGTCTAGCGTACGACCCTACGAGCAGTACTTC | CASSSSSVRPYEQYF
TRBJ1-2 | TRBV28 | NA | TRBD1 | TGTGCCACCGGACAGGGGAATTCTAACTATGGCTACACCTTC | CATGQGNSNYGYTF
TRBJ2-3 | TRBV7-6 | NA | TRBD2 | TGTGCCAGCCCGGGAGGCCCTACCCACTTGAGCACAGATACGCAGTATTTT | CASPGGPTHLSTDTQYF
TRBJ1-2 | TRBV6-1 | once | NA | TGTGCCAGCAGTGACGGGGGGAGGTATGGCTACACCTTC | CASSDGGRYGYTF
TRBJ2-1 | TRBV10-3 | NA | TRBD2 | TGTGCCATCAGTGGATATAGCGGGATTGGTTCCTACAATGAGCAGTTCTTC | CAISGYSGIGSYNEQFF
TRBJ2-2 | TRBV6-1 | once | NA | TGTGCCAGCAGTGAGCATGGGGCCGGGGAGCTGTTTTTT | CASSEHGAGELFF